The 20 T cell receptor beta chains below all came from one sample that was sequenced in a study of cytomegalovirus exposure and HLA in healthy donors. TCRdb keeps only in-frame clones here, not all; method: immunoSEQ multiplex PCR. The table lists 90,000 to 120,000 clones, approximately 85% of them singletons, with about 2.9% in the top ten. The sequencing sample was made of PBMCs. The source of these receptors is a woman between 18 and 30 years old in good health and CMV-seronegative.

V gene TRBV7-9 combines with J gene TRBJ1-6; perhaps TRBD1 as D (6 bases). Per the germline V gene, CDR1 is SEHNR and CDR2 is FQNEAQ (reference sequence). The germline V and J ends were trimmed by 6 bases and 7 bases, with 16 bases remaining between them. This CDR3 spans 15 amino acids. The CDR3 coding sequence is TGTGCCAGCAGACCCCCAGGACAGACGAATTCACCCCTCCACTTT. It yields the protein CASRPPGQTNSPLHF.

CDR3 DNA: TGTGCCAGTAGTGACCCGGGACAGGGGAGATATGGCTACACCTTC. Its protein is CASSDPGQGRYGYTF. V is TRBV19 and J is TRBJ1-2; 10 bases line up with TRBD1. Looked up from germline, CDR1 is LNHDA and CDR2 is SQIVND (reference sequence). The CDR3 has 15 amino acids. V shed 5 bases, J shed 5 bases, and the junction held 8 bases outside the gene matches.

The chain combines TRBV2 with TRBJ1-3; no reliable D call. The V end lost 2 bases, the J end lost 6 bases, and 14 bases lay between the germline ends. CDR1 and CDR2 (germline): SNHLY, FYNNEI. This CDR3 region has 15 residues. The CDR3 sequence is CASSEFRAAVNTIYF. In DNA, the CDR3 is TGTGCCAGCAGTGAATTTCGGGCAGCGGTAAACACCATATATTTT.

The chain joins TRBV9 to TRBJ2-1, with 8 bases lining up with TRBD1. The CDR3 runs to 15 residues. CDR1 SGDLS and CDR2 YYNGEE come from the germline V gene. V shed 3 bases, J shed 0 bases, and the junction held 2 bases outside the gene matches. CDR3 coding DNA: TGTGCCAGCAGCGGGACAGGGAGCTCCTACAATGAGCAGTTCTTC. This sequence encodes CASSGTGSSYNEQFF.

In nucleotides, the CDR3 is TGTGCCTGGAGTTATTTAGCTTCAGAGACCCAGTACTTC. Protein sequence: CAWSYLASETQYF. The chain carries TRBV30 and TRBJ2-5; D is unclear. The CDR3 covers 13 residues. V lost 2 bases and J lost 4, with 11 bases in between. CDR1 and CDR2 from the germline V gene are GTSNPN and SVGIG (reference sequence).

The chain uses TRBV27 and TRBJ1-4; D gene ambiguous. The CDR3 has 15 amino acids. Germline values: CDR1 MNHEY, CDR2 SMNVEV (reference sequence). Trimming cost V 6 bases and J 0 bases, with 11 bases left between them. The CDR3 DNA sequence: TGTGCCAGCAGGTCAAGCGGTGCAACTAATGAAAAACTGTTTTTT. It specifies CASRSSGATNEKLFF. The whole variable domain, filled in from reference TRBV27 and TRBJ1-4, reads EAQVTQNPRYLITVTGKKLTVTCSQNMNHEYMSWYRQDPGLGLRQIYYSMNVEVTDKGDVPEGYKVSRKEKRNFPLILESPSPNQTSLYFCASRSSGATNEKLFFGSGTQLSVL.

J is TRBJ2-2 and V is TRBV5-4; 10 positions match TRBD1. Germline V lookup: CDR1 SGHNT, CDR2 YYREEE (reference sequence). The CDR3 totals 15 residues. J lost 4 bases, V lost 3 bases, and 3 bases had no gene match. CDR3 loop: CASSWGQGTTGELFF. Here the CDR3 DNA reads TGTGCCAGCAGCTGGGGACAGGGGACCACCGGGGAGCTGTTTTTT.

The rearrangement links TRBV2 to TRBJ2-3; D perhaps matches TRBD2 (6 bases). Per germline, CDR1 SNHLY and CDR2 FYNNEI. Trimming took off 3 bases at V and 1 base at J, with 14 bases between the two ends. The CDR3 is 16 residues long. The CDR3 DNA follows: TGTGCCAGCAGTGATGGGGACTGGCTGGGCACAGATACGCAGTATTTT. Its protein product is CASSDGDWLGTDTQYF.

CDR3: CASSLQGVFYEQYF. CDR3 in DNA: TGTGCCAGCAGTTTACAGGGGGTCTTTTACGAGCAGTACTTC. The genes are TRBV28 and TRBJ2-7; 7 bases are a match to TRBD1. Germline CDR1 reads MDHEN; CDR2 reads SYDVKM. This CDR3 spans 14 amino acids. V lost 2 bases to trimming and J lost 4 bases; unmatched junction nucleotides: 5.

This chain uses TRBV6-5 with TRBJ1-2; possible D gene TRBD1, 5 bases. CDR3 size: 15 residues. Per germline, CDR1 MNHEY and CDR2 SVGAGI. Trimming left V 2 bases short and J 4 bases short, with 14 bases between. The CDR3 sequence: CASSYEEEGRYGYTF. The CDR3 region has the DNA TGTGCCAGCAGTTACGAGGAGGAGGGGCGCTATGGCTACACCTTC.

J is TRBJ1-1 and V is TRBV13; D gene ambiguous. The germline CDR1 and CDR2 sequences are PRHDT and FYEKMQ (reference sequence). V was trimmed by 5 bases and J by 3 bases, leaving 13 bases between them. The CDR3 contains 14 residues. DNA of the CDR3: TGTGCCAGCAGCGCCAGCCTGAGGGACACTGAAGCTTTCTTT. Its protein product is CASSASLRDTEAFF. Supplemented by reference TRBV13 and TRBJ1-1, the full variable domain reads AAGVIQSPRHLIKEKRETATLKCYPIPRHDTVYWYQQGPGQDPQFLISFYEKMQSDKGSIPDRFSAQQFSDYHSELNMSSLELGDSALYFCASSASLRDTEAFFGQGTRLTVV.

The chain joins TRBV6-1 to TRBJ2-5, with D unclear. V lost 2 bases, J lost 2 bases, and 9 bases lay in between. This CDR3 spans 14 amino acids. Germline loops: CDR1 MNHNS, CDR2 SASEGT. The CDR3 nucleotides read TGTGCCAGCAGTGAACATGCAGCGCAAGAGACCCAGTACTTC. It encodes CASSEHAAQETQYF.

The chain is built from TRBV5-6 and TRBJ2-3; unclear D gene. V lost 5 bases to trimming and J lost 4 bases, with 8 bases between them. CDR1 is SGHDT and CDR2 is YYEEEE in the germline V gene. This CDR3 is built from 12 residues. This CDR3 reads CASRGWADTQYF. CDR3 DNA: TGTGCCAGCAGGGGCTGGGCAGATACGCAGTATTTT.

The chain couples TRBV2 to TRBJ2-3, with D tentatively TRBD2 (6 bases). There are 15 residues in the CDR3. CDR1 and CDR2 from the germline V gene are SNHLY and FYNNEI. V was shortened by 2 bases and J by 1 base, with 10 bases between the two germline ends. CDR3 sequence reads: CASSELAVGTDTQYF. In DNA form, the CDR3 reads TGTGCCAGCAGTGAATTAGCGGTGGGCACAGATACGCAGTATTTT.

The chain employs TRBV5-1 and TRBJ1-1, with a weak D call TRBD1 (5 bases). CDR3 size: 13 residues. The V gene lost 4 bases and the J gene lost 0 bases, with 7 bases spanning the gap. Germline-derived CDR1 and CDR2 are SGHRS and YFSETQ. Here the CDR3 DNA reads TGCGCCAGCAGCCGACAGATGAACACTGAAGCTTTCTTT. Its translation is CASSRQMNTEAFF.

The V call is TRBV5-1, the J call TRBJ2-2, with 8 bases lining up with TRBD1. The germline V gene encodes CDR1 SGHRS and CDR2 YFSETQ. The CDR3 length is 16 residues. The V segment lost 2 bases and the J segment 6 bases; nucleotides outside the gene matches: 9. Here the CDR3 DNA reads TGCGCCAGCAGCTTCAGGACAGGGCAAATCTCCGGGGAGCTGTTTTTT. Translated: CASSFRTGQISGELFF.

The chain joins TRBV12-5 to TRBJ1-2; 10 bases map to TRBD1. The germline V gene encodes CDR1 LGHNT and CDR2 FRNRAP. CDR3 length: 15 residues. The trim removed 3 bases at V and 4 bases at J, leaving 5 bases unmatched. The CDR3 DNA is TGTGCTAGTGGTTTACGACAGGGGGCTGCCTATGGCTACACCTTC. It specifies CASGLRQGAAYGYTF.

The CDR3 region is CASTLGTGAATGELFF. CDR3 nucleotides: TGTGCCAGCACCCTCGGGACAGGGGCGGCCACCGGGGAGCTGTTTTTT. This chain connects TRBV11-2 to TRBJ2-2; 10 bases are shared with TRBD1. This CDR3 has 16 residues. Looked up from germline, CDR1 is SGHAT and CDR2 is FQNNGV. J lost 4 bases, V lost 7 bases, and 9 bases had no gene match.

This sequence joins TRBV7-9 and TRBJ1-6, with TRBD1 matching 10 bases. This CDR3 is built from 19 residues. Germline V gives CDR1 SEHNR, CDR2 FQNEAQ (reference sequence). Trimming took 4 bases from V and 7 from J; bases not matched to a gene: 16. The CDR3 DNA reads TGTGCCAGCAGCTCATTCCGGGACAGGGGTGTCCGAGGCAATTCACCCCTCCACTTT. Translating it yields CASSSFRDRGVRGNSPLHF.

The V call is TRBV5-4, the J call TRBJ1-2, with 7 positions matching TRBD1. V shed 4 bases, J shed 6 bases, and the junction held 18 bases outside the gene matches. Per the germline V gene, CDR1 is SGHNT and CDR2 is YYREEE (reference sequence). The CDR3 spans 17 residues. CDR3 nucleotides: TGTGCCAGCAGCACCTGGACAGGAGGGATGCAAGACCATGGCTACACCTTC. It yields the protein CASSTWTGGMQDHGYTF.